The 26 T cell receptor beta chains presented below share a single source sample, sequenced in a study of T cells in Graves' hyperthyroidism and ophthalmopathy. RNA transcripts were the template for amplifying TCR beta CDR3 regions. HTBI primers were the set used in a first-round RT-PCR of the TCR CDR3. One entry per CDR3 protein, called by TCRdb with MiXCR from the multiplex PCR reads. This sample has roughly 740,000 distinct CDR3 sequences, with over 15% found just once. The sequenced sample was blood. The receptors shown here come from a young man with Graves' hyperthyroidism.

There are many counts of this clonotype. For the CDR3, the DNA is TGTGCCAGCGGGCCATCCTCAGGGGGTCTGAACACTGAAGCTTTCTTT. Residues: CASGPSSGGLNTEAFF. The gene calls are TRBV28 and TRBJ1-1; 7 bases fit TRBD1. The V gene's germline CDR1 is MDHEN and CDR2 SYDVKM. The ends lost 8 bases at V and 0 bases at J; junction bases unmatched: 12. There are 16 residues in the CDR3.

This clonotype was found a few times. This chain uses TRBV7-2 with TRBJ2-5; D is possibly TRBD1 or TRBD2 (5 bases each). The CDR3 is 16 amino acids. Between the trimmed V and J ends, which lost 1 base and 6 bases, there was a span of 18 bases. CDR1 is SGHTA and CDR2 is FQGNSA in the germline V gene. The CDR3, as DNA: TGTGCCAGCAGCTTAGTACCGTCGGGACGCCCTAAGACCCAGTACTTC. Protein product: CASSLVPSGRPKTQYF.

This clonotype has a handful of counts. This chain connects TRBV15 to TRBJ2-1; D is undetermined. Germline V lookup: CDR1 LNHNV, CDR2 YYDKDF (reference sequence). Trimming cost V 2 bases and J 4 bases, with 3 bases left between them. The length of the CDR3 is 12 residues. CDR3 sequence reads: CATSRTYNEQFF. DNA of the CDR3: TGTGCCACCAGCAGAACGTACAATGAGCAGTTCTTC.

This clonotype was counted ten times or more. The rearrangement joins TRBV28 to TRBJ1-2, with 7 bases matching TRBD1. CDR3 length equals 14 residues. J gave up 8 bases and V 8 bases, and 14 bases lay outside the gene matches. CDR1 and CDR2 from the germline V gene are MDHEN and SYDVKM. CDR3 sequence reads: CASRSTGDSEGYTF. The CDR3 DNA reads as TGTGCCAGCCGATCCACAGGGGACAGTGAGGGCTACACCTTC.

This clonotype has a handful of counts. V usage is TRBV12-3 or TRBV12-4 and J usage is TRBJ2-1; 10 nucleotides line up with TRBD2. After removal of 5 bases from V and 0 bases from J, the junction contained 4 bases not matched to a gene. The CDR3 is made up of 16 amino acids. The CDR3 here is CASSGLAESSYNEQFF. Here the CDR3 DNA reads TGTGCCAGCAGTGGACTAGCGGAAAGCTCCTACAATGAGCAGTTCTTC.

The chain combines TRBV12-3 or TRBV12-4 with TRBJ2-7; 11 bases are shared with TRBD2. The CDR3 loop spans 19 amino acids. V gave up 3 bases and J gave up 8 bases; unmatched junction bases: 21. CDR3 sequence: CASSFRSLAGGQELRKQYF. For the CDR3, the DNA is TGTGCCAGCAGTTTTAGGTCTCTAGCGGGAGGACAGGAGCTGAGGAAGCAGTACTTC.

The genes are TRBV28 and TRBJ2-3, with D possibly being TRBD1 or TRBD2 (5 bases each). The germline V gene has CDR1 MDHEN and CDR2 SYDVKM. Trimming shortened V by 5 bases and J by 2 bases, and 8 bases separated the two germline ends. This CDR3 region has 13 residues. This CDR3 is CASSRDHTDTQYF. The CDR3 DNA follows: TGTGCCAGCAGTCGGGACCACACAGATACGCAGTATTTT.

The gene calls are TRBV27 and TRBJ2-5, with a tentative D call TRBD2 (6 bases). V dropped 7 bases and J dropped 4 bases, with 22 bases sitting between them. This CDR3 has 16 residues. Germline-derived CDR1 and CDR2 are MNHEY and SMNVEV (reference sequence). CDR3 sequence: CASNPSGTSRLETQYF. CDR3 bases: TGTGCCAGCAATCCGTCCGGAACTAGCCGGCTAGAGACCCAGTACTTC.

In DNA form, the CDR3 reads TGTGCCAGCTCACCAACGGGGGATCCTGGAAACACCATATATTTT. It yields the protein CASSPTGDPGNTIYF. V and J are TRBV18 and TRBJ1-3; weak D call: TRBD1 (5 bases). Trimming cost V 2 bases and J 2 bases, with 10 bases left between them. Looked up from germline, CDR1 is KGHSH and CDR2 is LQKENI. This CDR3 has 15 amino acids.

This clonotype was seen ten or more times. In nucleotides, the CDR3 is TGTGCCAGCAGTGAAGCTAGCAGAGCCTACGAGCAGTACTTC. Translating gives CASSEASRAYEQYF. The chain employs TRBV2 and TRBJ2-7; D is undetermined. The CDR3 consists of 14 residues. V lost 0 bases and J lost 2, with 8 bases in between. CDR1 and CDR2 (germline): SNHLY, FYNNEI.

Many counts were recorded for this clonotype. The genes are TRBV20-1 and TRBJ2-3; a weak D match, TRBD2 (6 bases). V was pared by 5 bases and J by 3 bases, with 18 bases between. CDR1 is DFQATT, CDR2 SNEGSKA, per germline (reference sequence). The CDR3 runs 15 residues. The DNA of the CDR3 is TGCAGTGCTCCCACCGCGGGGATGGTAACAGATACGCAGTATTTT. Its protein is CSAPTAGMVTDTQYF.

This clonotype was counted ten times or more. The V call is TRBV7-9, the J call TRBJ2-1; possible D gene TRBD2, 7 bases. Trimming took 3 bases from V and 0 from J, leaving 15 bases between them. From germline, CDR1 is SEHNR and CDR2 FQNEAQ (reference sequence). This CDR3 contains 17 residues. The CDR3 DNA reads as TGTGCCAGCAGCTTGGGGAGGGGGGGCCTCTCCTACAATGAGCAGTTCTTC. It translates to CASSLGRGGLSYNEQFF.

This clonotype was recorded at least ten times. The chain carries TRBV5-4 and TRBJ2-5; tentative D call: TRBD2 (6 bases). The CDR3 has 14 amino acids. CDR1 and CDR2 (germline): SGHNT, YYREEE (reference sequence). V shed 7 bases and J shed 2 bases, with 15 bases lying between them. The CDR3 nucleotides read TGTGCCAGCGCGCGGGACGCCGGACAAGAGACCCAGTACTTC. Amino acids: CASARDAGQETQYF.

The CDR3 is CASSLALAGGLGEQYF. In nucleotides, the CDR3 is TGTGCCAGCAGCTTAGCACTAGCGGGAGGGCTCGGCGAGCAGTACTTC. V gene TRBV13 combines with J gene TRBJ2-7; TRBD2 agrees at 13 bases. The germline CDR1 and CDR2 sequences are PRHDT and FYEKMQ (reference sequence). Trimming cost V 1 base and J 6 bases; bases outside gene matches: 6. CDR3 size: 16 residues.

This clonotype was seen many times. The chain employs TRBV28 and TRBJ2-7; TRBD2 is a possible D gene (7 bases). Trimming cost V 5 bases and J 7 bases, with 18 bases left between them. The germline V gene has CDR1 MDHEN and CDR2 SYDVKM. The CDR3 has 14 amino acids. The CDR3 bases are TGTGCCAGCAGTAGGGGGAGGGCGGCGAAGGAGCAGTACTTC. It codes for CASSRGRAAKEQYF.

The chain links TRBV19 to TRBJ1-1, with D possibly being TRBD1 (6 bases). V shed 3 bases and J shed 0 bases, with 11 bases lying between them. The length of the CDR3 is 15 residues. CDR1 and CDR2 from the germline V gene are LNHDA and SQIVND (reference sequence). The DNA of the CDR3 is TGTGCCAGTAGTATCCCCAGGGGCCTGAACACTGAAGCTTTCTTT. Translated, it gives CASSIPRGLNTEAFF.

This chain uses TRBV19 with TRBJ2-3; possibly TRBD1 or TRBD2 for D (5 bases each). The CDR3 loop spans 18 amino acids. Germline CDR1 and CDR2: LNHDA and SQIVND (reference sequence). V was clipped by 3 bases and J by 1 base, with 20 bases between them. As DNA, the CDR3 is TGTGCCAGTAGTATTGGTGGGACCCCCGCTATTGGCACAGATACGCAGTATTTT. Protein: CASSIGGTPAIGTDTQYF.

J is TRBJ2-2 and V is TRBV30, with D perhaps matching TRBD2 (6 bases). The germline V and J ends were trimmed by 7 bases and 7 bases, with 22 bases remaining between them. CDR3 length: 15 amino acids. The V gene's germline CDR1 is GTSNPN and CDR2 SVGIG (reference sequence). The CDR3 loop reads CASNPLLAGHGELFF. Here the CDR3 DNA reads TGTGCCTCAAACCCCCTACTAGCCGGACACGGGGAGCTGTTTTTT.

This clonotype was recorded at least ten times. The gene calls are TRBV18 and TRBJ2-2, with 7 bases matching TRBD1. CDR3 length: 15 amino acids. With V trimmed by 4 bases and J by 0 bases, 2 bases remained unmatched. Looked up from germline, CDR1 is KGHSH and CDR2 is LQKENI. CDR3 bases: TGTGCCAGCTCACTGGGACAGTCGAACACCGGGGAGCTGTTTTTT. Translation: CASSLGQSNTGELFF.

This clonotype came up many times. This chain uses TRBV5-5 with TRBJ1-2, with D hard to call. The V gene's germline CDR1 is SGHKS and CDR2 YYEKEE (reference sequence). Trimming removed 1 base from V and 7 bases from J, with 8 bases in between. The CDR3 spans 12 residues. CDR3: CASSLWMRGYTF. Written as DNA, the CDR3 is TGTGCCAGCAGCTTGTGGATGCGTGGCTACACCTTC.

V is TRBV6-1 and J is TRBJ2-2; 9 nucleotides line up with TRBD2. J lost 5 bases, V lost 6 bases, and 7 bases had no gene match. The germline V gene has CDR1 MNHNS and CDR2 SASEGT. The CDR3 covers 15 residues. The CDR3 protein is CASSELAGRTGELFF. CDR3 in DNA: TGTGCCAGCAGCGAGCTAGCGGGACGGACCGGGGAGCTGTTTTTT.

The rearrangement uses TRBV19 and TRBJ1-5; perhaps TRBD1 as D (5 bases). V was cut by 4 bases and J by 6 bases, with 10 bases left in between. Germline CDR1 is LNHDA and CDR2 is SQIVND (reference sequence). The CDR3 has 13 residues. CDR3 loop: CASSTTGTQPQHF. DNA for the CDR3: TGTGCCAGTAGTACCACAGGAACTCAGCCCCAGCATTTT.

This clonotype was counted a few times. A much larger clone is a single base away; this may be a read error. V usage is TRBV6-1 and J usage is TRBJ1-1; D remains unclear. The CDR3 contains 11 residues. Trimming took off 3 bases at V and 4 bases at J, with 3 bases between the two ends. The V gene's germline CDR1 is MNHNS and CDR2 SASEGT. Here the CDR3 DNA reads TGTGCCAGCAGTGATTGCACTGAAGCTTTCTTT. It encodes CASSDCTEAFF.

This clonotype was seen a few times. The chain combines TRBV6-1 with TRBJ2-7; tentatively, D is TRBD2 (6 bases). CDR1 and CDR2 from the germline V gene are MNHNS and SASEGT. CDR3 length: 14 residues. Trimming took 11 bases from V and 2 from J, leaving 19 bases between them. CDR3 in DNA: TGTGCCGCCTCCTTGGGGGGTGCGCCCTACGAGCAGTACTTC. Amino acid sequence: CAASLGGAPYEQYF.

This clonotype was recorded a few times. This sequence joins TRBV19 and TRBJ2-7, with D possibly being TRBD1 (5 bases). The V gene's germline CDR1 is LNHDA and CDR2 SQIVND (reference sequence). The CDR3 consists of 13 residues. Trimming removed 5 bases at V and 6 bases at J, with 14 bases between. This CDR3 reads CASSAGYPAEQYF. The CDR3 region has the DNA TGTGCCAGTAGTGCAGGGTACCCTGCCGAGCAGTACTTC.

This clonotype has at least ten counts. V is TRBV6-1 and J is TRBJ2-1; weak D call: TRBD1 (5 bases). With 6 bases removed from V and 1 base from J, the gap between germline ends came to 7 bases. This CDR3 has 13 residues. CDR1 and CDR2 (germline): MNHNS, SASEGT. Here the CDR3 reads CASRQDSYNEQFF. CDR3 sequence (DNA): TGTGCCAGCAGACAGGATTCCTACAATGAGCAGTTCTTC.